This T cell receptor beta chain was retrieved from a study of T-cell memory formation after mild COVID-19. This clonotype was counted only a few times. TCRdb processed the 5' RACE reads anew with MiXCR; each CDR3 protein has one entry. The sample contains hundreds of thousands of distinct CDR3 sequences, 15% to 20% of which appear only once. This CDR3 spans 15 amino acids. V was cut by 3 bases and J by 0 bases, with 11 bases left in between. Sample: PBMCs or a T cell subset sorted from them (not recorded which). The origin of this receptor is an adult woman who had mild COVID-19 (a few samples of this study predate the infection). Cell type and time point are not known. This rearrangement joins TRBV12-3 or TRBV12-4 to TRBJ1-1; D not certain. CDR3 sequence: CASSFMGGLNTEAFF. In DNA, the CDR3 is TGTGCCAGCAGTTTTATGGGCGGTCTGAACACTGAAGCTTTCTTT.